The 27 T cell receptor beta chains reported below all come from one sample, sequenced in a study of CD8 T cells in Susac syndrome (dated by TCRdb to about 2019). Receptors were amplified or captured by the immunoSEQ multiplex PCR assay. RNA was extracted using the RNeasy kit, and about 0.5 to 1 microgram was reverse transcribed with random hexamers. Clones were called with MiXCR by TCRdb after fastp trimmed the public reads at Q25, and only in-frame beta chains were retained. Every distinct CDR3 protein forms one entry, paired with its most common genes and DNA. The sample profile shows 100,000 to 150,000 distinct CDR3 sequences; roughly 95% of them were found once. The top ten clones comprise roughly 0.14% of the sample. The sample comprised CD4+ T cells from PBMCs. These receptors all come from a human donor with Susac syndrome.

CDR3 sequence: CSVGTGAYGYTF. CDR3 nucleotides: TGCAGCGTCGGGACAGGGGCCTATGGCTACACCTTC. This chain joins TRBV29-1 and TRBJ1-2; 10 nucleotides align to TRBD1. V shed 6 bases and J 4 bases; nucleotides not matched to a gene: 2. This CDR3 has 12 residues. Germline V lookup: CDR1 SQVTM, CDR2 ANQGSEA.

The chain carries TRBV28 and TRBJ2-5, with D possibly matching TRBD2 (6 bases). The V and J ends lost 6 bases and 9 bases respectively, with 20 bases between them. Germline V gene data show CDR1 as MDHEN and CDR2 as SYDVKM. This CDR3 has 14 amino acids. The chain's CDR3 is CASRQDMGGVAQYF. The CDR3 coding sequence is TGTGCCAGCAGACAGGACATGGGCGGGGTGGCCCAGTACTTC.

The J gene is TRBJ1-4, the V gene TRBV29-1; 7 nucleotides agree with TRBD1. The CDR3 covers 13 residues. Trimming at V came to 6 bases and at J to 5 bases, leaving 6 bases not matched to a gene. The germline V gene has CDR1 SQVTM and CDR2 ANQGSEA. CDR3 nucleotide sequence: TGCAGCGTCCTCGACAGGGTGAATGAAAAACTGTTTTTT. It translates to CSVLDRVNEKLFF.

The V gene is TRBV30, the J gene TRBJ1-1; possible D gene TRBD1, 6 bases. This CDR3 has 12 amino acids. Germline V gene sequence: CDR1 GTSNPN, CDR2 SVGIG (reference sequence). Trimming cost V 5 bases and J 0 bases, with 7 bases left between them. The CDR3 reads CAWDRMNTEAFF. The CDR3 DNA follows: TGTGCCTGGGACAGGATGAACACTGAAGCTTTCTTT. Using reference TRBV30 and TRBJ1-1 for the parts outside the CDR3, the full variable domain is SQTIHQWPATLVQPVGSPLSLECTVEGTSNPNLYWYRQAAGRGLQLLFYSVGIGQISSEVPQNLSASRPQDRQFILSSKKLLLSDSGFYLCAWDRMNTEAFFGQGTRLTVV.

The chain uses TRBV5-1 and TRBJ2-7; TRBD1 is a possible D gene (7 bases). The CDR3 is made up of 15 amino acids. The germline gives CDR1 SGHRS, CDR2 YFSETQ. V was shortened by 5 bases and J by 0 bases, with 15 bases between the two germline ends. The CDR3: CASRWGDRASYEQYF. DNA of the CDR3: TGCGCCAGCAGGTGGGGGGACAGAGCCTCCTACGAGCAGTACTTC. The variable domain in full, with the rest retrieved from reference TRBV5-1 and TRBJ2-7, is KAGVTQTPRYLIKTRGQQVTLSCSPISGHRSVSWYQQTPGQGLQFLFEYFSETQRNKGNFPGRFSGRQFSNSRSEMNVSTLELGDSALYLCASRWGDRASYEQYFGPGTRLTVT.

The chain uses TRBV2 and TRBJ1-1, with D perhaps TRBD1 (5 bases). This CDR3 region has 14 residues. The germline gives CDR1 SNHLY, CDR2 FYNNEI. V was clipped by 5 bases and J by 7 bases, with 17 bases between them. The CDR3 DNA reads TGTGCCAGCAGTCAAGTCGTCGGGGGAGATGAAGCTTTCTTT. Translation gives CASSQVVGGDEAFF.

J is TRBJ1-2 and V is TRBV28; D is uncertain. The CDR3 extends over 15 amino acids. The V and J ends lost 4 bases and 7 bases respectively, with 19 bases between them. CDR1 and CDR2 from the germline V gene are MDHEN and SYDVKM. The CDR3 loop is CASSSSKRSVVGYTF. The DNA of the CDR3 is TGTGCCAGCAGTTCATCGAAGCGATCCGTGGTTGGCTACACCTTC.

Only one count was recorded for this clonotype. The genes are TRBV6-5 and TRBJ1-1; D is undetermined. Deletions cut 8 bases from V and 3 bases from J, with 19 bases between. There are 15 residues in the CDR3. Looked up from germline, CDR1 is MNHEY and CDR2 is SVGAGI. CDR3 in DNA: TGTGCCAGCGGACCCTTTATACGACGTGACACTGAAGCTTTCTTT. Its translation: CASGPFIRRDTEAFF.

This sequence joins TRBV5-6 and TRBJ2-4; D remains unclear. Trimming pared 6 bases from V and 8 bases from J, leaving 12 bases between. This CDR3 has 12 amino acids. CDR1 is SGHDT and CDR2 is YYEEEE in the germline V gene. The CDR3 DNA reads as TGTGCCAGCAACCGGTACCGGGACATTCAGTACTTC. Amino acid sequence: CASNRYRDIQYF.

V is TRBV15 and J is TRBJ1-4; no definite D call. The V gene's germline CDR1 is LNHNV and CDR2 YYDKDF (reference sequence). This CDR3 is built from 14 residues. Trimming took off 1 base at V and 0 bases at J, with 3 bases between the two ends. CDR3 DNA: TGTGCCACCAGCAGAGTTGCAACTAATGAAAAACTGTTTTTT. As protein: CATSRVATNEKLFF.

This clonotype was picked up one time. This chain links TRBV7-2 with TRBJ2-2, with TRBD1 identical over 7 bases. The CDR3 is 15 amino acids. The V segment lost 1 base and the J segment 3 bases; nucleotides outside the gene matches: 2. The germline CDR1 and CDR2 sequences are SGHTA and FQGNSA. The CDR3, as DNA: TGTGCCAGCAGCTTAGGTCAGGGGGACACCGGGGAGCTGTTTTTT. This gives the protein CASSLGQGDTGELFF.

The V call is TRBV4-3, the J call TRBJ2-5; 7 bases fit TRBD1. CDR1 is LGHNA and CDR2 is YSLEER in the germline V gene. The CDR3 loop spans 15 amino acids. Trimming removed 3 bases from V and 5 bases from J; junction bases left unmatched: 9. DNA for the CDR3: TGCGCCAGCAGCCAGGATACAGGGGCTCGGGAGACCCAGTACTTC. Its protein product is CASSQDTGARETQYF.

The chain couples TRBV5-1 to TRBJ2-5, with 10 positions matching TRBD2. CDR1 is SGHRS, CDR2 YFSETQ, per germline. The CDR3 extends over 17 amino acids. V lost 0 bases and J lost 1; bases outside the gene matches: 6. CDR3 protein: CASSLGGLADIQETQYF. CDR3 DNA: TGCGCCAGCAGCTTGGGTGGACTAGCGGACATCCAAGAGACCCAGTACTTC.

CDR3 in DNA: TGTGCCAGCTCACCGGACAGCTATGGGAACAATGAGCAGTTCTTC. Translating gives CASSPDSYGNNEQFF. This rearrangement joins TRBV18 to TRBJ2-1; tentatively, D is TRBD1 (6 bases). Trimming took 3 bases from V and 5 from J, leaving 14 bases between them. The CDR3 is 15 residues long. Germline V lookup: CDR1 KGHSH, CDR2 LQKENI. Full variable domain (outside the CDR3, taken from reference TRBV18 and TRBJ2-1): NAGVMQNPRHLVRRRGQEARLRCSPMKGHSHVYWYRQLPEEGLKFMVYLQKENIIDESGMPKERFSAEFPKEGPSILRIQQVVRGDSAAYFCASSPDSYGNNEQFFGPGTRLTVL.

This chain joins TRBV30 and TRBJ1-1; D is possibly TRBD1 (6 bases). Germline V gene lookup returns CDR1 GTSNPN and CDR2 SVGIG (reference sequence). CDR3 length: 13 residues. V was pared by 5 bases and J by 1 base, with 11 bases between. The chain's CDR3 is CAWGQDRNTEAFF. The CDR3 DNA reads TGTGCCTGGGGGCAGGACAGGAACACTGAAGCTTTCTTT.

CDR3 coding DNA: TGCAGTGCTAGAGAGGCCGCTAGCGGGCGCCACGAGCAGTACTTC. Translating it yields CSAREAASGRHEQYF. The chain joins TRBV20-1 to TRBJ2-7, with TRBD2 matching 8 bases. J lost 5 bases, V lost 0 bases, and 9 bases had no gene match. The CDR3 runs to 15 residues. Looked up from germline, CDR1 is DFQATT and CDR2 is SNEGSKA (reference sequence).

This chain links TRBV27 with TRBJ1-5; 7 nucleotides match TRBD1. Trimming at V came to 8 bases and at J to 2 bases, leaving 6 bases not matched to a gene. This CDR3 spans 14 amino acids. Germline CDR1 and CDR2: MNHEY and SMNVEV (reference sequence). In DNA form, the CDR3 reads TGTGCCAGCGGTCTTGGACAGGGCAATCAGCCCCAGCATTTT. It encodes CASGLGQGNQPQHF.

The V gene is TRBV30, the J gene TRBJ1-2; D remains unclear. Per the germline V gene, CDR1 is GTSNPN and CDR2 is SVGIG (reference sequence). The CDR3 loop spans 14 amino acids. Trimming left V 1 base short and J 4 bases short, with 13 bases between. CDR3 region: CAWSEQRTSYGYTF. Here the CDR3 DNA reads TGTGCCTGGAGTGAACAGAGGACCTCCTATGGCTACACCTTC.

The chain is built from TRBV5-1 and TRBJ2-6; D call uncertain. Trimming cost V 0 bases and J 1 base, with 11 bases left between them. The germline CDR1 and CDR2 sequences are SGHRS and YFSETQ. The CDR3 spans 17 residues. CDR3 amino acids: CASSLAGDGSGANVLTF. In nucleotides, the CDR3 is TGCGCCAGCAGCTTGGCGGGTGACGGGTCTGGGGCCAACGTCCTGACTTTC. Variable domain in full (rest from reference TRBV5-1 and TRBJ2-6): KAGVTQTPRYLIKTRGQQVTLSCSPISGHRSVSWYQQTPGQGLQFLFEYFSETQRNKGNFPGRFSGRQFSNSRSEMNVSTLELGDSALYLCASSLAGDGSGANVLTFGAGSRLTVL.

V usage is TRBV30 and J usage is TRBJ2-3; D remains ambiguous. Per the germline V gene, CDR1 is GTSNPN and CDR2 is SVGIG (reference sequence). The CDR3 has 10 amino acids. The ends were cut back, 7 bases at V and 7 bases at J, with 9 bases in the middle. CDR3 residues: CASDGNTQYF. The CDR3 DNA sequence: TGTGCCTCGGATGGTAATACGCAGTATTTT.

The rearrangement links TRBV18 to TRBJ2-7; D remains unclear. Germline V lookup: CDR1 KGHSH, CDR2 LQKENI. The germline V and J ends were trimmed by 3 bases and 3 bases, with 9 bases remaining between them. This CDR3 is built from 13 residues. The CDR3 loop is CASSPAVNYEQYF. CDR3 DNA sequence: TGTGCCAGCTCACCGGCAGTAAACTACGAGCAGTACTTC.

The rearrangement joins TRBV2 to TRBJ2-3; 7 nucleotides agree with TRBD2. This CDR3 has 16 residues. The V gene's germline CDR1 is SNHLY and CDR2 FYNNEI. Trimming at V came to 1 base and at J to 2 bases, leaving 6 bases not matched to a gene. In nucleotides, the CDR3 is TGTGCCAGCAGTGAAGGGACTAGACGGCCCACAGATACGCAGTATTTT. Translated: CASSEGTRRPTDTQYF.

This chain joins TRBV20-1 and TRBJ2-5, with D perhaps TRBD1 or TRBD2 (5 bases each). Germline V gene data show CDR1 as DFQATT and CDR2 as SNEGSKA (reference sequence). The V and J ends lost 3 bases and 7 bases respectively, with 15 bases between them. CDR3 length equals 13 residues. The CDR3 sequence is CSASGTGFGTQYF. In DNA, the CDR3 is TGCAGTGCTAGCGGGACGGGTTTCGGGACCCAGTACTTC.

The genes are TRBV15 and TRBJ2-7; TRBD2 matches at 7 bases. V shed 5 bases, J shed 2 bases, and the junction held 6 bases outside the gene matches. The CDR3 is 14 amino acids. Germline CDR1 LNHNV, CDR2 YYDKDF (reference sequence). The CDR3 bases are TGTGCCACCAGCCGGGGAGGGGTTGCCTACGAGCAGTACTTC. Its protein is CATSRGGVAYEQYF.

This CDR3 reads CASSARDRVTEAFF. The DNA of the CDR3 is TGTGCCAGCAGTGCCCGGGACAGGGTCACTGAAGCTTTCTTT. The rearrangement uses TRBV27 and TRBJ1-1; 9 positions agree with TRBD1. V lost 5 bases, J lost 4 bases, and 5 bases stayed unmatched. Germline CDR1 reads MNHEY; CDR2 reads SMNVEV (reference sequence). CDR3 length equals 14 residues.

This chain joins TRBV11-1 and TRBJ2-6; D is tentatively TRBD1 or TRBD2 (5 bases each). Germline V gene data show CDR1 as SGHAT and CDR2 as FQDESV (reference sequence). The CDR3 consists of 20 residues. The germline V and J ends were trimmed by 1 base and 0 bases, with 19 bases remaining between them. The CDR3 DNA reads TGTGCCAGCAGCTTAGTAAGGACACTTAGCGATCCCTCTGGGGCCAACGTCCTGACTTTC. It yields the protein CASSLVRTLSDPSGANVLTF.

The chain employs TRBV18 and TRBJ1-1, with unresolved D. The length of the CDR3 is 12 residues. Germline CDR1 and CDR2: KGHSH and LQKENI. With 0 bases removed from V and 9 bases from J, the gap between germline ends came to 8 bases. CDR3 region: CASSPPEGKAFF. CDR3 nucleotides: TGTGCCAGCTCACCACCGGAAGGGAAAGCTTTCTTT.